This T cell receptor beta chain comes out of a study of blood T cell repertoires in COVID-19. The wider study: PBMCs, B-cell-depleted T cells, or T cells were the source of the cDNA or gDNA that made up the material.

The CDR3 spans 17 residues. From germline, CDR1 is GTSNPN and CDR2 SVGIG (reference sequence). Points on this clone: An end of the junction does not agree with germline; a read error may underlie this.

Sequenced by immunoSEQ multiplex PCR; TCRdb stores in-frame clones only, minus some. The table lists nearly 25,000 clones, 65% to 80% of them singletons. The sequence was obtained from a man aged 45-65 years with COVID-19, enrolled during active disease. The V and J genes are TRBV30 and TRBJ1-2, with 9 nucleotides matching TRBD1. The sample comprised peripheral blood. CDR3 loop: CAWSVLRTGAPRYRYTF. DNA for the CDR3: TGTGCCTGGAGTGTACTTAGGACAGGGGCACCACGCTATCGCTACACCTTC.